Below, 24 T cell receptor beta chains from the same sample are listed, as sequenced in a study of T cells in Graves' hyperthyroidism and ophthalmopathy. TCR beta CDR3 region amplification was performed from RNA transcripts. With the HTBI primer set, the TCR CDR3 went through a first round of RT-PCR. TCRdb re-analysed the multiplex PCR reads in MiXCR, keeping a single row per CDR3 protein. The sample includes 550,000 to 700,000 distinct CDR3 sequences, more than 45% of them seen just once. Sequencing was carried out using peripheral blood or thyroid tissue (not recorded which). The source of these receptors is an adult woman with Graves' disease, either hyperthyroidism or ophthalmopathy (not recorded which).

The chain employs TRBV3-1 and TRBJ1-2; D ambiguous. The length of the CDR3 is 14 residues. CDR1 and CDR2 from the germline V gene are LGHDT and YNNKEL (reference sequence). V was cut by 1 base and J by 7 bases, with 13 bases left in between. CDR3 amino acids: CASSQVAGDSGYTF. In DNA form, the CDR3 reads TGTGCCAGCAGCCAAGTCGCAGGAGACTCTGGCTACACCTTC.

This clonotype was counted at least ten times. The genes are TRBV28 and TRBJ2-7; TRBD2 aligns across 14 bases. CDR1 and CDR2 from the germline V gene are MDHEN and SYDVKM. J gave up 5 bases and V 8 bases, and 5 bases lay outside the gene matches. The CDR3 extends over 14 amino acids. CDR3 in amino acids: CASSPTSGRDEQYF. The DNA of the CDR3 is TGTGCCAGCTCCCCGACTAGCGGGAGGGACGAGCAGTACTTC.

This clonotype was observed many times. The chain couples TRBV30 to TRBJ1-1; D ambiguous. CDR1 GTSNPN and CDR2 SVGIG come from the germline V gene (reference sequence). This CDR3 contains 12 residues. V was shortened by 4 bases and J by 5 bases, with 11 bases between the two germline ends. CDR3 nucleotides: TGTGCCTGGAACAAAAGGGTGACTGAAGCTTTCTTT. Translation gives CAWNKRVTEAFF.

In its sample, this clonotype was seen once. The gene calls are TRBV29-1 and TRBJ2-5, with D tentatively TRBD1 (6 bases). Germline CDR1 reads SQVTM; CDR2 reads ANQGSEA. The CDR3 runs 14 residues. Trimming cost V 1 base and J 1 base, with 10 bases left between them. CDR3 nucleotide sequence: TGCAGCGTTGAAGGGACAGACACCCAAGAGACCCAGTACTTC. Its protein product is CSVEGTDTQETQYF.

The CDR3 region has the DNA TGTGCCAGCAGTTCAGGACAGGGCTTCAACTATGGCTACACCTTC. Translation: CASSSGQGFNYGYTF. This chain uses TRBV27 with TRBJ1-2; 8 bases fit TRBD1. After removal of 4 bases from V and 2 bases from J, the junction contained 6 bases not matched to a gene. Germline V gene data show CDR1 as MNHEY and CDR2 as SMNVEV (reference sequence). This CDR3 has 15 amino acids.

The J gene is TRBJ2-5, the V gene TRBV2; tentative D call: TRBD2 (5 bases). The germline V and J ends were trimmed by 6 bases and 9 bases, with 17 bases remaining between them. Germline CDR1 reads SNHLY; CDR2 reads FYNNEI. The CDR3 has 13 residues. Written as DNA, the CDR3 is TGTGCCAGCAGCGACTATAGCAATCAGCCCCAGTACTTC. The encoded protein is CASSDYSNQPQYF.

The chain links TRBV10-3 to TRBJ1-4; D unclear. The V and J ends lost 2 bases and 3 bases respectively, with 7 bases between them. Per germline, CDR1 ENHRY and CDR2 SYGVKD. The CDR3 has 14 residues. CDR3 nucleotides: TGTGCCATCAGTGAGCCGGGGTCTAATGAAAAACTGTTTTTT. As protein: CAISEPGSNEKLFF.

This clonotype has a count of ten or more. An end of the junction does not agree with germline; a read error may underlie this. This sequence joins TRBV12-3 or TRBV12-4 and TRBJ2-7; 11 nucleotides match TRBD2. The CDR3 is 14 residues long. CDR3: CASSPTSGSYEQYF. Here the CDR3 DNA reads TGTGCTAGCAGCCCAACTAGCGGGAGTTACGAGCAGTACTTC.

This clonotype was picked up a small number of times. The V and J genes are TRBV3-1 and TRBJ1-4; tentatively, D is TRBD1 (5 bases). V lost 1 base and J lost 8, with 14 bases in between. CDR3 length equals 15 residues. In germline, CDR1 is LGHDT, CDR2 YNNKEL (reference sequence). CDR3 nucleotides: TGTGCCAGCAGCCAAGGCTTAACAGGAGGAGAAAAACTGTTTTTT. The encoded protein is CASSQGLTGGEKLFF.

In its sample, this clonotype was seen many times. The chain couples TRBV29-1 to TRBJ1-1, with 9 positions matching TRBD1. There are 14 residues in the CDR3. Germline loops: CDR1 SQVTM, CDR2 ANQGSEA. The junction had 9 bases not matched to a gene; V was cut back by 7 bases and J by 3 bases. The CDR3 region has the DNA TGCAGCGCCAAACAGGGGGCTTTGTACACTGAAGCTTTCTTT. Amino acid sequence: CSAKQGALYTEAFF.

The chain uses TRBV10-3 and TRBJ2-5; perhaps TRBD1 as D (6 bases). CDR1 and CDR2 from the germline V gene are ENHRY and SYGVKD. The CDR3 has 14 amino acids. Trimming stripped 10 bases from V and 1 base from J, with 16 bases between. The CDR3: CARGGTGTQETQYF. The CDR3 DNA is TGTGCCAGAGGGGGAACAGGGACCCAAGAGACCCAGTACTTC.

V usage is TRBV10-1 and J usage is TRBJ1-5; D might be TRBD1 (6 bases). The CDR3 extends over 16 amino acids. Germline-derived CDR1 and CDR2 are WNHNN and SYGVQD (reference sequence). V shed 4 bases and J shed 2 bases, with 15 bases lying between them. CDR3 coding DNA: TGCGCCAGCAGTGCCGGGAGGGGGTTTGGCAATCAGCCCCAGCATTTT. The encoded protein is CASSAGRGFGNQPQHF.

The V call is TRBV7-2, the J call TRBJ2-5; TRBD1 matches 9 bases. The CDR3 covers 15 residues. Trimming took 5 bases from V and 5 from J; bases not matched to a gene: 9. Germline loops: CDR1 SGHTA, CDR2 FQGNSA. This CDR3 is CASSGWDREGETQYF. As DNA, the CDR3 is TGTGCCAGCAGCGGTTGGGACAGGGAGGGGGAGACCCAGTACTTC.

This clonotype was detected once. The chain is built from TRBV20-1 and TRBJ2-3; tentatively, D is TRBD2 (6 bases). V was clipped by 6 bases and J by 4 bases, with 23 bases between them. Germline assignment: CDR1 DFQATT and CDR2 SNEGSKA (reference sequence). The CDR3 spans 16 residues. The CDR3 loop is CSALPWEVGGSDTQYF. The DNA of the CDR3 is TGCAGTGCCCTACCATGGGAGGTCGGTGGCTCAGATACGCAGTATTTT.

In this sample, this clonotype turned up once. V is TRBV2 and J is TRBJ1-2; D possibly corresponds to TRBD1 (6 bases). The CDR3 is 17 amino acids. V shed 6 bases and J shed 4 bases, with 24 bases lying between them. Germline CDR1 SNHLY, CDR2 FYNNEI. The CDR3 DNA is TGTGCCAGCAGCCAAGATTTCGCCGGGACACTTTCCTATGGCTACACCTTC. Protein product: CASSQDFAGTLSYGYTF.

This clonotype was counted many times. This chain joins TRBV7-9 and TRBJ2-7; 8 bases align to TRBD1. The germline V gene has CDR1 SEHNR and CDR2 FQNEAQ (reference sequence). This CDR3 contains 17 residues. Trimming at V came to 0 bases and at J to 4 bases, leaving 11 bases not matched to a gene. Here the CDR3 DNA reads TGTGCCAGCAGCTTAGCGCTAGGGCTGCAGGGGGCGTACGAGCAGTACTTC. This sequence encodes CASSLALGLQGAYEQYF.

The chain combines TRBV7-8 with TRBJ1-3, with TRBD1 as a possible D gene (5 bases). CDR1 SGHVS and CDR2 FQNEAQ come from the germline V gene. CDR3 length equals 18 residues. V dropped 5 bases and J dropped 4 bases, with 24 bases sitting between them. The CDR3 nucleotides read TGTGCCAGCAGCCGGGGCAGAATTGGGATTGAAGTGGGAAACACCATATATTTT. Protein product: CASSRGRIGIEVGNTIYF.

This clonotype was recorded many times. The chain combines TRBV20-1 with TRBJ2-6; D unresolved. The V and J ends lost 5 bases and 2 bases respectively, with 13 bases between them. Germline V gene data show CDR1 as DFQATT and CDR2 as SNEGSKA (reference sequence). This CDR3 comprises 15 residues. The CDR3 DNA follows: TGCAGTGCTCGAAGCCCCGGTACTGGGGCCAACGTCCTGACTTTC. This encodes CSARSPGTGANVLTF.

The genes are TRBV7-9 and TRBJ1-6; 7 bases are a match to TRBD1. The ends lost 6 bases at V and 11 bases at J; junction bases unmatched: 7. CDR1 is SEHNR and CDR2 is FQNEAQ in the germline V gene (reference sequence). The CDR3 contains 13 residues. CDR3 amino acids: CASSPGQSAPLHF. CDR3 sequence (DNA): TGTGCCAGCAGTCCGGGACAGTCGGCACCCCTCCACTTT. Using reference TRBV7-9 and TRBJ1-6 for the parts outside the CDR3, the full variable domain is DTGVSQNPRHKITKRGQNVTFRCDPISEHNRLYWYRQTLGQGPEFLTYFQNEAQLEKSRLLSDRFSAERPKGSFSTLEIQRTEQGDSAMYLCASSPGQSAPLHFGNGTRLTVT.

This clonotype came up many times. Here the CDR3 reads CATAAANTGELFF. The CDR3 DNA sequence: TGTGCCACCGCAGCCGCGAACACCGGGGAGCTGTTTTTT. V usage is TRBV9 and J usage is TRBJ2-2; D not resolved. The CDR3 loop spans 13 amino acids. Deletions cut 9 bases from V and 0 bases from J, with 9 bases between. Germline-derived CDR1 and CDR2 are SGDLS and YYNGEE.

The CDR3 region is CASRRKTQYF. DNA of the CDR3: TGCGCCAGCCGCCGTAAGACCCAGTACTTC. The rearrangement joins TRBV4-1 to TRBJ2-5; D is uncertain. V lost 8 bases to trimming and J lost 6 bases, with 7 bases between them. There are 10 residues in the CDR3. Germline V lookup: CDR1 MGHRA, CDR2 YSYEKL.

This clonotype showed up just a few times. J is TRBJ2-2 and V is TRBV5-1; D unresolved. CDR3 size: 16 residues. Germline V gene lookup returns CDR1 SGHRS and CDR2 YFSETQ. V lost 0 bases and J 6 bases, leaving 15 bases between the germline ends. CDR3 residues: CASSLASPEGSGELFF. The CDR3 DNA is TGCGCCAGCAGCTTGGCTTCCCCCGAAGGTTCCGGGGAGCTGTTTTTT.

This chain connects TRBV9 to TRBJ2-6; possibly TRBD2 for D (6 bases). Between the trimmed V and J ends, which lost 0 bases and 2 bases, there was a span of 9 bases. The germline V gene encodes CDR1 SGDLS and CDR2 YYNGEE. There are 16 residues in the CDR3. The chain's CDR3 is CASSVVEGAGANVLTF. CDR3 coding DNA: TGTGCCAGCAGCGTAGTGGAGGGAGCTGGGGCCAACGTCCTGACTTTC.

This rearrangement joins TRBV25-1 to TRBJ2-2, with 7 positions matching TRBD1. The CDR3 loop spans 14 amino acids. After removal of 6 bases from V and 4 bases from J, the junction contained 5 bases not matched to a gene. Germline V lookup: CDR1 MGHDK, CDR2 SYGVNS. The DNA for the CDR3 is TGTGCCAGCAGCCAGGGACAGCGCACCGGGGAGCTGTTTTTT. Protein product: CASSQGQRTGELFF.